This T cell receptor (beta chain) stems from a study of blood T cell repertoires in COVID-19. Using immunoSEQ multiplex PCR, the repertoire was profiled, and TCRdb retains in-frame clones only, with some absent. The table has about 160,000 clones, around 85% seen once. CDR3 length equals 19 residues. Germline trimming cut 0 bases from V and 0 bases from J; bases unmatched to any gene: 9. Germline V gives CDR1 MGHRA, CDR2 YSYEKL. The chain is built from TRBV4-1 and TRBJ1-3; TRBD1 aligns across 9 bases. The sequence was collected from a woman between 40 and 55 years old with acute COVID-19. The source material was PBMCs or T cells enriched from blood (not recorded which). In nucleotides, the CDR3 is TGCGCCAGCAGCCAAGATCAGGGACAGGGAGACCCCTCTGGAAACACCATATATTTT. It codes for CASSQDQGQGDPSGNTIYF.